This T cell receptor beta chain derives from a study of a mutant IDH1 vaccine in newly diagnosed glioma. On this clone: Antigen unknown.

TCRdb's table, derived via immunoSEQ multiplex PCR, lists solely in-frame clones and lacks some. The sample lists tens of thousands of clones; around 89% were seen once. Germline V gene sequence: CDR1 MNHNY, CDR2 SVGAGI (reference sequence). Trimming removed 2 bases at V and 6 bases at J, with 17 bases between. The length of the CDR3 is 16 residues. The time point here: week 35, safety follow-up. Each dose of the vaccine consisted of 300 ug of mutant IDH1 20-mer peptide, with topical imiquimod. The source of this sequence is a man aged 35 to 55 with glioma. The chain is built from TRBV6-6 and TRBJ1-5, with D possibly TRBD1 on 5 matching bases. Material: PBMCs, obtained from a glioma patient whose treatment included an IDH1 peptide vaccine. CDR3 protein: CASSYSSGRAGQPQHF. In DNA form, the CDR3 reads TGTGCCAGCAGTTACAGCTCAGGCAGGGCGGGTCAGCCCCAGCATTTT.